The source of this T cell receptor (beta chain) is a study of blood T cell repertoires in COVID-19. The overall study: Whether acute or convalescent, the COVID-19 samples came from the United States, Italy and Spain.

Trimming left V 7 bases short and J 4 bases short, with 16 bases between. The CDR3 runs to 15 residues. The V gene's germline CDR1 is SGHAT and CDR2 FQDESV (reference sequence). Measured with immunoSEQ multiplex PCR; TCRdb has only the in-frame clones, and not every one. The sample shows hundreds of thousands of clones, 70% to 85% of them seen only once. The sequence was obtained from a woman in her 40s with active or convalescent COVID-19. V gene TRBV11-1 combines with J gene TRBJ2-2; TRBD1 is a possible D gene (5 bases). Sequencing was done on a sample of peripheral blood. This chain's CDR3 is CASIGAVTGTGELFF. The CDR3 DNA follows: TGTGCCAGCATTGGGGCCGTTACGGGCACCGGGGAGCTGTTTTTT.